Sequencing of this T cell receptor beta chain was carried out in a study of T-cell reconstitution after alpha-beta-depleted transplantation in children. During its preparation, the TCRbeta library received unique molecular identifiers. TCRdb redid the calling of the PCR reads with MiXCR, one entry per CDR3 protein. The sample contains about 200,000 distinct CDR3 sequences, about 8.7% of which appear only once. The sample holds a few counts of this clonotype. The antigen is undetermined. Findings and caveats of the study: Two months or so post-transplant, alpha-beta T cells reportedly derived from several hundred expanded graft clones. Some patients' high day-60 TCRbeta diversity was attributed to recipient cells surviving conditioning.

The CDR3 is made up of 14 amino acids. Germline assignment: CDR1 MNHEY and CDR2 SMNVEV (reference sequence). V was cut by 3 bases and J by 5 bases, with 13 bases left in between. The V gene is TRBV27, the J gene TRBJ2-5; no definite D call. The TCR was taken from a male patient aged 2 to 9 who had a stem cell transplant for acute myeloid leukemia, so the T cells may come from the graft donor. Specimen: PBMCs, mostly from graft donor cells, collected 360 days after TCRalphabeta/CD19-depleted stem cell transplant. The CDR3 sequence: CASSLSRGVETQYF. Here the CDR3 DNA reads TGTGCCAGCAGTTTGAGTCGTGGGGTCGAGACCCAGTACTTC.